The sequence of this T cell receptor (beta chain) was determined in a study of CDR3 diversity in severe acne. The V and J ends lost 2 bases and 2 bases respectively, with 12 bases between them. The CDR3 totals 15 residues. The germline V gene has CDR1 SGHNT and CDR2 YYREEE (reference sequence). This clonotype was counted many times. TCRdb re-called the PCR reads through MiXCR, storing one row per CDR3 protein. The sample lists some 90,000 distinct CDR3 sequences; less than 65% were seen once. Sequencing input: blood. The origin of this receptor is a male donor with severe acne vulgaris. The chain recombines TRBV5-4 with TRBJ2-3; D is perhaps TRBD2 (5 bases). In DNA form, the CDR3 reads TGTGCCAGCAGCTTTCGGGGAACCAACACAGATACGCAGTATTTT. It encodes CASSFRGTNTDTQYF. Combining the CDR3 with reference TRBV5-4 and TRBJ2-3 gives the whole variable domain ETGVTQSPTHLIKTRGQQVTLRCSSQSGHNTVSWYQQALGQGPQFIFQYYREEENGRGNFPPRFSGLQFPNYSSELNVNALELDDSALYLCASSFRGTNTDTQYFGPGTRLTVL.